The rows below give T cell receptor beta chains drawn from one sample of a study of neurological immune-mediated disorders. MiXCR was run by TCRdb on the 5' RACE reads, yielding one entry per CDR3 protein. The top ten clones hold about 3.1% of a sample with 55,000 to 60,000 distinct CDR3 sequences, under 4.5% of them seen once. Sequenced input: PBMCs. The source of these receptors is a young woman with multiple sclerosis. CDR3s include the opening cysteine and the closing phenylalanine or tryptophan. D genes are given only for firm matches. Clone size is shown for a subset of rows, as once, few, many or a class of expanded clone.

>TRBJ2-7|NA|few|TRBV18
CASSPTESSYEQYF
TGTGCCAGCTCACCAACGGAGAGCTCCTACGAGCAGTACTTC
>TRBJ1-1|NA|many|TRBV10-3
CAIRVTAFNTEAFF
TGTGCCATCAGGGTGACAGCTTTTAACACTGAAGCTTTCTTT
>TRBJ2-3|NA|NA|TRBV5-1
CASSLIGPTDTQYF
TGCGCCAGCAGCTTGATTGGCCCCACAGATACGCAGTATTTT
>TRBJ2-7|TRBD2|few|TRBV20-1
CSASVSGVPYEQYF
TGCAGTGCTAGTGTTAGCGGGGTGCCCTACGAGCAGTACTTC
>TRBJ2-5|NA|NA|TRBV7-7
CASSLSTQETQYF
TGTGCTAGCAGCTTATCAACTCAAGAGACCCAGTACTTC
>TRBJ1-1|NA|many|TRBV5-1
CASSYIGGGPGEAFF
TGCGCCAGCAGCTATATTGGGGGTGGGCCGGGAGAAGCTTTCTTT
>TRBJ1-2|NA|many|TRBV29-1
CSVCCLTDGYTF
TGCAGCGTTTGTTGCCTCACCGACGGCTACACCTTC
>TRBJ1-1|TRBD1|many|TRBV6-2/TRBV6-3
CASRTPGQGKEAFF
TGTGCCAGCAGAACCCCCGGACAGGGTAAGGAAGCTTTCTTT
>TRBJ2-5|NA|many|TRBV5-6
CASSPAGGRPRETQYF
TGTGCCAGCAGCCCCGCCGGGGGAAGGCCAAGGGAGACCCAGTACTTC
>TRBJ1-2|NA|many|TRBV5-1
CASSLATGLYGGYTF
TGCGCCAGCAGCTTGGCGACAGGACTATACGGGGGCTACACCTTC
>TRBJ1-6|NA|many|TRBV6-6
CASSYSMSRGGNSPLHF
TGTGCCAGCAGTTACTCGATGTCACGGGGAGGGAATTCACCCCTCCACTTT
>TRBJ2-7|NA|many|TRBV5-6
CASSSLLGGDASRTYEQYF
TGTGCCAGCAGCTCCCTTCTTGGGGGAGACGCCTCCCGGACCTACGAGCAGTACTTC
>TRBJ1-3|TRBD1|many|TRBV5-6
CASSMGQGNSGNTIYF
TGTGCCAGCAGCATGGGACAGGGGAACTCTGGAAACACCATATATTTT
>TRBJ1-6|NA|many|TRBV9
CASSPSANSPLNF
TGTGCCAGCAGCCCTAGTGCGAATTCACCCCTCAACTTT
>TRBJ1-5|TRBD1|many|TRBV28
CASSLWTGEQPQHF
TGTGCCAGCAGTCTTTGGACAGGGGAACAGCCCCAGCATTTT
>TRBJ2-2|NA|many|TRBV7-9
CASSLMNTGLFF
TGTGCCAGCAGCTTAATGAACACGGGGCTGTTTTTT
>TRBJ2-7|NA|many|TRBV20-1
CSARVNGREQYF
TGCAGTGCTAGAGTAAACGGGCGGGAGCAGTACTTC
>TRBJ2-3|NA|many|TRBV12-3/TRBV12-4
CASTILLGAPTDTQYF
TGTGCCAGCACCATTCTTTTAGGGGCGCCCACAGATACGCAGTATTTT
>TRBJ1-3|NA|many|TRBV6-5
CASSSPRGRAGNTIYF
TGTGCCAGCAGTTCTCCCCGGGGGAGGGCTGGAAACACCATATATTTT
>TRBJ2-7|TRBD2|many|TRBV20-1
CSASLAGVLYEQYF
TGCAGTGCCAGTCTAGCGGGAGTTTTATACGAGCAGTACTTC
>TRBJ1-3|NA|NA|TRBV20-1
CSAREPGAGNTIYF
TGCAGTGCTAGAGAACCAGGCGCTGGAAACACCATATATTTT
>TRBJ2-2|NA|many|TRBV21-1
CASSTRGCGELFF
TGTGCCAGCAGCACGCGGGGCTGCGGGGAGCTGTTTTTT
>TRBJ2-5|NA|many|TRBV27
CASSLWAGQETQYF
TGTGCCAGCAGTTTGTGGGCAGGGCAGGAGACCCAGTACTTC
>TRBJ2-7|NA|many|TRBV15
CATSREGGSYEQYF
TGTGCCACCAGCAGAGAAGGGGGTTCCTACGAGCAGTACTTC
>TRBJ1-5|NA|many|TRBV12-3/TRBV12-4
CASSLYGKQPQNF
TGTGCCAGCAGTTTATATGGCAAACAGCCCCAGAATTTT
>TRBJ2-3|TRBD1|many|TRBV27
CASSFAGTGVRNTQYF
TGTGCCAGCAGTTTCGCCGGGACAGGGGTAAGAAATACGCAGTATTTT
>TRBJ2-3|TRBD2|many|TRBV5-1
CASSWAGGITDTQYF
TGCGCCAGCAGCTGGGCGGGGGGGATCACAGATACGCAGTATTTT
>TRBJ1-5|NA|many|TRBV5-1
CASSLEGPNQPQHF
TGCGCCAGCAGCTTGGAAGGTCCCAATCAGCCCCAGCATTTT